The 27 T cell receptor beta chains below were found in one sample sequenced in a study of blood T cell repertoires in COVID-19. Assay used: immunoSEQ multiplex PCR; TCRdb lists only in-frame clones, some missing. The table lists 260,000 or so clones, 83% of them singletons. The source material was PBMCs or T cells enriched from blood (not recorded which). The receptors here all came from a middle-aged woman who had been exposed to COVID-19.

This clone was counted once. This chain connects TRBV19 to TRBJ1-2, with 7 bases identical to TRBD1. Germline CDR1 is LNHDA and CDR2 is SQIVND (reference sequence). The V and J ends lost 5 bases and 2 bases, in that order; junction bases with no gene match: 5. This CDR3 spans 14 amino acids. The CDR3 region is CASSYGTENYGYTF. The CDR3 DNA reads TGTGCCAGTAGTTATGGGACAGAGAACTATGGCTACACCTTC.

This clone came up many times. The chain couples TRBV28 to TRBJ1-1; maybe TRBD1 (6 bases). Per germline, CDR1 MDHEN and CDR2 SYDVKM. V gave up 1 base and J gave up 8 bases, with 14 bases separating them. The CDR3 is 14 amino acids. CDR3 coding DNA: TGTGCCAGCAGTTTATCCAGGGGCCATTGGGAAGCTTTCTTT. Its protein product is CASSLSRGHWEAFF.

The chain couples TRBV6-5 to TRBJ1-2; possible D gene TRBD1, 6 bases. Deletions cut 6 bases from V and 2 bases from J, with 10 bases between. There are 13 residues in the CDR3. Germline V gene sequence: CDR1 MNHEY, CDR2 SVGAGI. CDR3 nucleotides: TGTGCCAGCAGACAGGACAGCAACTATGGCTACACCTTC. This codes for CASRQDSNYGYTF.

CDR3 amino acids: CASSLGGGGNQPQHF. The CDR3 region has the DNA TGTGCCAGCAGCTTAGGGGGGGGAGGCAATCAGCCCCAGCATTTT. The chain combines TRBV7-8 with TRBJ1-5, with TRBD1 as a possible D gene (5 bases). The CDR3 is 15 amino acids. Germline V gene sequence: CDR1 SGHVS, CDR2 FQNEAQ. Trimming removed 1 base at V and 2 bases at J, with 9 bases between.

The rearrangement links TRBV19 to TRBJ1-2; D not resolved. Germline V lookup: CDR1 LNHDA, CDR2 SQIVND (reference sequence). There are 14 residues in the CDR3. The V end was cut by 10 bases, the J end by 3 bases, with 18 bases between. The chain's CDR3 is CATSTWSQYYGYTF. The CDR3 DNA reads as TGTGCCACCTCGACCTGGAGCCAATACTATGGCTACACCTTC.

The rearrangement links TRBV7-8 to TRBJ2-7, with 7 bases lining up with TRBD1. The length of the CDR3 is 16 residues. The germline V gene encodes CDR1 SGHVS and CDR2 FQNEAQ. With 1 base clipped from V and 2 bases from J, the junction kept 8 bases outside the gene matches. The CDR3 DNA is TGTGCCAGCAGCTTAGGGTTTGGGACAGAGACCTACGAGCAGTACTTC. Translated: CASSLGFGTETYEQYF. Looking up the rest from reference TRBV7-8 and TRBJ2-7 gives the full variable domain: GAGVSQSPRYKVAKRGQDVALRCDPISGHVSLFWYQQALGQGPEFLTYFQNEAQLDKSGLPSDRFFAERPEGSVSTLKIQRTQQEDSAVYLCASSLGFGTETYEQYFGPGTRLTVT.

The chain recombines TRBV5-4 with TRBJ2-3; D gene uncertain. The CDR3 consists of 15 residues. Germline CDR1 SGHNT, CDR2 YYREEE (reference sequence). The V and J ends lost 0 bases and 4 bases respectively, with 12 bases between them. CDR3 in DNA: TGTGCCAGCAGCTTGGGCTTGGTGGCAGCAGATACGCAGTATTTT. Its translation: CASSLGLVAADTQYF.

V and J are TRBV6-5 and TRBJ1-2; 7 bases are a match to TRBD1. CDR1 and CDR2 (germline): MNHEY, SVGAGI. Unmatched junction bases numbered 1, after V lost 8 bases and J lost 4 bases. CDR3 length equals 11 residues. The CDR3 spells CASAGGYGYTF. For the CDR3, the DNA is TGTGCCAGCGCAGGGGGCTATGGCTACACCTTC.

The DNA of the CDR3 is TGTGCCACCGTAAAGCGGGGTGGGGGCCACTACGAGCAGTACTTC. Protein product: CATVKRGGGHYEQYF. The chain carries TRBV2 and TRBJ2-7, with D perhaps TRBD2 (7 bases). Germline CDR1 SNHLY, CDR2 FYNNEI. CDR3 size: 15 residues. Trimming pared 10 bases from V and 3 bases from J, leaving 22 bases between.

The CDR3 region has the DNA TGTGCCAGCAGCGTAGCCGCAGGATCTGGAAACACCATATATTTT. Amino acid sequence: CASSVAAGSGNTIYF. The chain carries TRBV9 and TRBJ1-3; D gene uncertain. V was pared by 0 bases and J by 1 base, with 8 bases between. The germline CDR1 and CDR2 sequences are SGDLS and YYNGEE. The CDR3 length is 15 residues.

In its sample, this clone was seen a few times. V usage is TRBV10-3 and J usage is TRBJ1-1; D not certain. The V gene's germline CDR1 is ENHRY and CDR2 SYGVKD. The ends were cut back, 2 bases at V and 1 base at J, with 8 bases in the middle. There are 14 residues in the CDR3. CDR3 sequence reads: CAISENGRNTEAFF. CDR3 DNA sequence: TGTGCCATCAGTGAGAACGGTAGGAACACTGAAGCTTTCTTT.

V is TRBV9 and J is TRBJ1-2, with 8 bases lining up with TRBD1. V lost 4 bases, J lost 8 bases, and 10 bases stayed unmatched. The CDR3 runs 14 residues. Looked up from germline, CDR1 is SGDLS and CDR2 is YYNGEE. The DNA of the CDR3 is TGTGCCAGCAGCCCCCCGGACAGGGCCCGGGGCTACACCTTC. It is translated as CASSPPDRARGYTF.

V is TRBV2 and J is TRBJ1-4; no clear D. The CDR3 sequence is 15 residues long. Germline V gives CDR1 SNHLY, CDR2 FYNNEI. V was clipped by 5 bases and J by 11 bases, with 21 bases between them. This CDR3 is CASSPLALAGKKLFF. Written as DNA, the CDR3 is TGTGCCAGCAGTCCACTAGCTCTGGCGGGAAAGAAACTGTTTTTT.

This clone was detected a few times. Written as DNA, the CDR3 is TGTGCCAGCAGCTCTGACCCAGGGGGCAATCAGCCCCAGCATTTT. It yields the protein CASSSDPGGNQPQHF. J is TRBJ1-5 and V is TRBV3-1 (or the pseudogene TRBV3-2); possible D gene TRBD1, 6 bases. CDR3 size: 15 residues. Germline CDR1 LGHDT, CDR2 YNNKEL (reference sequence). The V end lost 5 bases, the J end lost 2 bases, and 13 bases lay between the germline ends.

The J gene is TRBJ2-1, the V gene TRBV4-1; 11 bases map to TRBD2. Germline assignment: CDR1 MGHRA and CDR2 YSYEKL. There are 18 residues in the CDR3. After removal of 0 bases from V and 5 bases from J, the junction contained 9 bases not matched to a gene. The CDR3 DNA sequence: TGCGCCAGCAGCCAAGAGAGCCTAGCGGGGGGCTTAAACAATGAGCAGTTCTTC. Translating it yields CASSQESLAGGLNNEQFF.

This clone was recorded only once. V is TRBV12-5 and J is TRBJ1-5, with a possible D match to TRBD1 (6 bases). This CDR3 spans 14 amino acids. The germline CDR1 and CDR2 sequences are LGHNT and FRNRAP. V dropped 1 base and J dropped 3 bases, with 7 bases sitting between them. This chain's CDR3 is CASGLGQANQPQHF. The CDR3 DNA reads as TGTGCTAGTGGTTTGGGACAGGCCAATCAGCCCCAGCATTTT.

The chain couples TRBV9 to TRBJ2-7, with D maybe TRBD2 (6 bases). Germline assignment: CDR1 SGDLS and CDR2 YYNGEE. Trimming removed 3 bases at V and 9 bases at J, with 16 bases between. The CDR3 consists of 13 residues. This CDR3 is CASSDGGSRGQYF. CDR3 coding DNA: TGTGCCAGCAGCGATGGGGGGTCCCGGGGGCAGTACTTC.

V gene TRBV11-2 combines with J gene TRBJ1-4; tentatively, D is TRBD1 (5 bases). V lost 5 bases, J lost 4 bases, and 11 bases lay in between. The CDR3 is 14 residues long. Germline loops: CDR1 SGHAT, CDR2 FQNNGV. The DNA for the CDR3 is TGTGCCAGCAGCCCTCTCCAGGGTAATGAAAAACTGTTTTTT. Translating gives CASSPLQGNEKLFF.

The chain combines TRBV19 with TRBJ1-1; D might be TRBD1 (5 bases). Trimming cost V 3 bases and J 2 bases, with 19 bases left between them. The germline V gene has CDR1 LNHDA and CDR2 SQIVND (reference sequence). The CDR3 covers 17 residues. The CDR3 protein is CASSIRGGMSRNTEAFF. The DNA for the CDR3 is TGTGCCAGTAGTATCCGGGGGGGGATGTCGAGAAACACTGAAGCTTTCTTT. The complete variable domain, with remaining parts taken from reference TRBV19 and TRBJ1-1, reads DGGITQSPKYLFRKEGQNVTLSCEQNLNHDAMYWYRQDPGQGLRLIYYSQIVNDFQKGDIAEGYSVSREKKESFPLTVTSAQKNPTAFYLCASSIRGGMSRNTEAFFGQGTRLTVV.

CDR3 residues: CASSLSSTGGMKTQYF. The CDR3 nucleotides are TGTGCCAGCAGCCTATCATCGACAGGGGGCATGAAGACCCAGTACTTC. J is TRBJ2-5 and V is TRBV3-1 (or the pseudogene TRBV3-2); TRBD1 matches 10 bases. Looked up from germline, CDR1 is LGHDT and CDR2 is YNNKEL (reference sequence). Unmatched junction bases numbered 11, after V lost 4 bases and J lost 6 bases. This CDR3 is 16 amino acids long.

This clone appeared a few times. The chain is built from TRBV12-3 or TRBV12-4 and TRBJ2-3; D gene unclear. Trimming left V 5 bases short and J 1 base short, with 7 bases between. The CDR3 runs to 13 residues. The CDR3 sequence: CASSLTGTDTQYF. The CDR3 nucleotides read TGTGCCAGCAGTCTCACGGGCACAGATACGCAGTATTTT.

The genes are TRBV24-1 and TRBJ2-2; TRBD2 matches at 8 bases. This CDR3 contains 15 residues. CDR1 is KGHDR, CDR2 SFDVKD, per germline. Germline trimming cut 5 bases from V and 1 base from J; bases unmatched to any gene: 2. The CDR3 loop reads CATSGLAGNTGELFF. CDR3 bases: TGTGCCACCAGTGGGCTAGCGGGGAACACCGGGGAGCTGTTTTTT.

This chain joins TRBV5-1 and TRBJ1-5; maybe TRBD1 (6 bases). The germline gives CDR1 SGHRS, CDR2 YFSETQ. V was cut by 2 bases and J by 7 bases, with 13 bases left in between. The CDR3 is made up of 14 amino acids. The CDR3 sequence is CASSLQGNGQPQHF. CDR3 bases: TGCGCCAGCAGCTTACAGGGTAATGGGCAGCCCCAGCATTTT.

The chain has TRBV3-1 (or the pseudogene TRBV3-2) and TRBJ1-1; D ambiguous. Germline V gene data show CDR1 as LGHDT and CDR2 as YNNKEL (reference sequence). This CDR3 spans 13 amino acids. V lost 2 bases and J 1 base, leaving 5 bases between the germline ends. The CDR3 loop is CASSQQRNTEAFF. The CDR3 DNA reads as TGTGCCAGCAGCCAACAGCGGAACACTGAAGCTTTCTTT.

The chain employs TRBV4-3 and TRBJ1-6; D might be TRBD1 (5 bases). Germline V gene lookup returns CDR1 LGHNA and CDR2 YSLEER. The CDR3 extends over 18 amino acids. V lost 1 base to trimming and J lost 0 bases, with 13 bases between them. The CDR3, as DNA: TGCGCCAGCAGCCAAGGGTTTTGGGGCCCCTCCTATAATTCACCCCTCCACTTT. It translates to CASSQGFWGPSYNSPLHF.

The chain recombines TRBV6-2 or TRBV6-3 with TRBJ1-2, with TRBD1 identical over 9 bases. The CDR3 has 13 amino acids. Per germline, CDR1 MNHEY and CDR2 SVGEGT. Trimming cost V 5 bases and J 6 bases; bases outside gene matches: 4. This chain's CDR3 is CASSQRQGDGYTF. CDR3 sequence (DNA): TGTGCCAGCAGTCAAAGACAGGGGGATGGCTACACCTTC.

The J gene is TRBJ2-7, the V gene TRBV6-5; the D gene is possibly TRBD2 (7 bases). The CDR3 is made up of 15 amino acids. V shed 10 bases and J shed 0 bases, with 19 bases lying between them. Germline V gene data show CDR1 as MNHEY and CDR2 as SVGAGI. The CDR3 coding sequence is TGTGCCACCACAAGGGGGGGGCTAGTCTCCTACGAGCAGTACTTC. Protein: CATTRGGLVSYEQYF.